The 3 T cell receptor beta chains presented below share a single source sample, sequenced in a study of T cells expressing NK-cell markers. TCRdb reprocessed the 5' RACE reads and reports one entry per CDR3 protein, with no DNA. Found here are about 150,000 distinct CDR3 sequences; the top ten clones hold 20%. Sequences were obtained from blood T cells: a sorted CD56 or NKG2C T cell subset, CD4+ or CD8+ T cells, or bulk PBMC T cells (not recorded which). These receptor sequences come from a man aged 18-75 years in good health.

J is TRBJ2-5 and V is TRBV12-3 or TRBV12-4; TCRdb picks TRBD2, but there is no DNA to check that call. This CDR3 comprises 15 residues. CDR3 amino acids: CASSFSAGEDETQYF.

This chain connects TRBV19 to TRBJ2-1; absent DNA, TCRdb's TRBD1 call cannot be checked. There are 15 residues in the CDR3. CDR1 and CDR2 (germline): LNHDA, SQIVND (reference sequence). The chain's CDR3 is CASSIARGLYNEQFF. The complete variable domain, with remaining parts taken from reference TRBV19 and TRBJ2-1, reads DGGITQSPKYLFRKEGQNVTLSCEQNLNHDAMYWYRQDPGQGLRLIYYSQIVNDFQKGDIAEGYSVSREKKESFPLTVTSAQKNPTAFYLCASSIARGLYNEQFFGPGTRLTVL.

This chain links TRBV5-6 with TRBJ1-1. The CDR3 extends over 13 amino acids. Germline loops: CDR1 SGHDT, CDR2 YYEEEE. CDR3 in amino acids: CASSLAGYSEAFF.